These T cell receptor beta chains were read from a single sample in a study of T cells in Graves' hyperthyroidism and ophthalmopathy. TCRdb re-called the multiplex PCR reads through MiXCR, storing one row per CDR3 protein. The repertoire holds over 650,000 distinct CDR3 sequences, with around 15% as singletons. Sequences were obtained from blood. The receptors were sampled from a man aged 18 to 30 with Graves' hyperthyroidism. CDR3s include the opening cysteine and the closing phenylalanine or tryptophan. The order of the fields is clone size, CDR3 length, V gene, CDR3 protein. Clone size is stated in some rows and not others, as once, few, many or a class when expanded.

clone_size: many
cdr3_length: 13
v_call: TRBV30
cdr3_aa: CAWSAAGPYEQYF

clone_size: few
cdr3_length: 13
v_call: TRBV19
cdr3_aa: CASSISRGSEAFF

clone_size: few
cdr3_length: 15
v_call: TRBV28
cdr3_aa: CASIQVSGWTGELFF

clone_size: few
cdr3_length: 15
v_call: TRBV11-3
cdr3_aa: CASSLDNWGGTEAFF

clone_size: -
cdr3_length: 13
v_call: TRBV19
cdr3_aa: CAVGGAGANEQFF

clone_size: -
cdr3_length: 16
v_call: TRBV7-9
cdr3_aa: CASSNRDAREQAIQYF

clone_size: -
cdr3_length: 14
v_call: TRBV18
cdr3_aa: CASSPPEDNYGYTF

clone_size: -
cdr3_length: 11
v_call: TRBV28
cdr3_aa: CASSRGQGNHF

clone_size: -
cdr3_length: 15
v_call: TRBV28
cdr3_aa: CASSLPGPQNQPQHF

clone_size: -
cdr3_length: 18
v_call: TRBV6-4
cdr3_aa: CASSPSGRGFFSNQPQHF

clone_size: -
cdr3_length: 15
v_call: TRBV9
cdr3_aa: CASSGSDRTNSPLHF

clone_size: few
cdr3_length: 16
v_call: TRBV25-1
cdr3_aa: CASSELGGLAGDEQYF

clone_size: -
cdr3_length: 14
v_call: TRBV20-1
cdr3_aa: CSAHSSGSPYEQYF

clone_size: many
cdr3_length: 14
v_call: TRBV28
cdr3_aa: CASSFPSGSGEQYF

clone_size: few
cdr3_length: 12
v_call: TRBV29-1
cdr3_aa: CSVGDVTGELSF

clone_size: many
cdr3_length: 14
v_call: TRBV6-1
cdr3_aa: CASSATDRNTEAFF

clone_size: many
cdr3_length: 16
v_call: TRBV12-3/TRBV12-4
cdr3_aa: CASKKRGGLARRTQYF

clone_size: -
cdr3_length: 22
v_call: TRBV12-5
cdr3_aa: CASGLKGGGLAGARRGNGELFF

clone_size: few
cdr3_length: 18
v_call: TRBV3-1
cdr3_aa: CASTFWASGNPSGNTQYF

clone_size: few
cdr3_length: 12
v_call: TRBV11-2
cdr3_aa: CASSLAQGGQYF

clone_size: -
cdr3_length: 14
v_call: TRBV2
cdr3_aa: CASKSGAGTGELFF

clone_size: many
cdr3_length: 15
v_call: TRBV18
cdr3_aa: CASSPPPGQSYEQYF

clone_size: few
cdr3_length: 16
v_call: TRBV12-3/TRBV12-4
cdr3_aa: CASTLTGRAASTEAFF

clone_size: few
cdr3_length: 19
v_call: TRBV28
cdr3_aa: CASSLPGTGVAGGNNEQFF

clone_size: many
cdr3_length: 17
v_call: TRBV6-2/TRBV6-3
cdr3_aa: CASNSAPGTPYPDTQYF

clone_size: many
cdr3_length: 16
v_call: TRBV18
cdr3_aa: CASSPYNMGLTGEQYF